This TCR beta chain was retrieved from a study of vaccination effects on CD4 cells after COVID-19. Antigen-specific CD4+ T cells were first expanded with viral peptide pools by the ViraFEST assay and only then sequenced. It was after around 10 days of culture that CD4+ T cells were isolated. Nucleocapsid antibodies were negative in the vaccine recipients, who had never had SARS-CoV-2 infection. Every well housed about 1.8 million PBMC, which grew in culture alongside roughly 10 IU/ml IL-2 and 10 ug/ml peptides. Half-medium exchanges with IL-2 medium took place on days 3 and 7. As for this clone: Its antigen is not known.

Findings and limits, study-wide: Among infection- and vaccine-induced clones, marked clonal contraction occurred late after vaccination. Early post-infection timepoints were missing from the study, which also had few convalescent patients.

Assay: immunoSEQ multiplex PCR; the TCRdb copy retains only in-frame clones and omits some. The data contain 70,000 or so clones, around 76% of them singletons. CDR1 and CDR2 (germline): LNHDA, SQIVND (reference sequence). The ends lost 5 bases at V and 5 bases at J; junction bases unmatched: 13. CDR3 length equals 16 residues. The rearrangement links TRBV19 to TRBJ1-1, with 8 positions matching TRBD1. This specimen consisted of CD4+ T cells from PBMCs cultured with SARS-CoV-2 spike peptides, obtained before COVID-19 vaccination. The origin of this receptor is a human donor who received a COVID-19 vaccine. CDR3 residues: CASSSRRTGRRTEAFF. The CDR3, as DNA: TGTGCCAGTAGTTCTAGAAGGACAGGGAGGAGGACTGAAGCTTTCTTT.